This T cell receptor (beta chain) was obtained from a study of beta chain features in type 1 diabetes (dated by TCRdb to the late 2010s). Looking at the study overall: Patients and healthy donors did not differ in mean age, gender distribution, total cell number or subset yield. A total of approximately 100 million sorted cells were examined across all samples, and the number of cells per subset was strongly correlated with RNA yield. The study compared TCRB repertoires of sorted circulating CD4+ T cell subsets between recently diagnosed type 1 diabetes patients and matched healthy donors. Naive and central memory subsets were obtained from all 30 or so donors, but regulatory and stem cell-like memory subsets were isolated from only 8 patients and 8 healthy donors.

Each donor gave one peripheral blood draw, roughly 120 mL on average, collected into heparinised tubes. A BD FACSAria II and a panel including CD45RO, CCR7, CD25, CD127, CD95 and CD27 were used to sort naive, central memory, regulatory and stem cell-like memory CD4+ T cells. Every sorted population had a purity above 95%. Right away, PBMCs were isolated by Lymphoprep density gradient centrifugation and were stained directly, with no culture step. So that batch effects would be minimized, each experiment stained and sorted samples in pairs, pairing one healthy donor with one patient. On the study overall, not on this receptor specifically: Type 1 diabetes patients showed a moderate but significant shortening of TCRB CDR3 length in all four CD4+ subsets. Naive, central memory and regulatory TCRB repertoires appeared more similar among patients than among healthy donors. Fewer insertions and more nucleotide deletions at VDJ recombination sites were observed in patients with type 1 diabetes, implying thymic rearrangement abnormalities. Sequencing cDNA rather than genomic DNA could over-represent highly expressing activated cells, although activation and CD3 levels did not differ between groups. HLA sub-analyses involved small numbers of individuals, so any influence of HLA type on TCRB rearrangement remained unresolved. PCR may preferentially amplify shorter templates, but because patient and control samples were amplified and corrected together, any resulting skew would affect both groups equally.

The High Capacity cDNA Reverse Transcription Kit was used to reverse transcribe all of the isolated RNA, meaning that expressed TCRB transcripts were what got sequenced. Naive, central memory and regulatory T cell samples underwent deep immunoSEQ sequencing, averaging around 3.6 million total reads per sample. Sorted cells were lysed in RLT buffer, and RNA was extracted using DNase-treated RNeasy Micro or Mini kits according to cell number. Each cell subset was processed on its own to prevent cross-contamination, while patient and healthy donor samples were processed together. TCRB sequences were amplified from cDNA with the immunoSEQ multiplex PCR, producing 87-bp fragments spanning the CDR3 region. Sequencing of the amplicons was done on the Illumina HiSeq platform. The source study handled its data this way. PCR bias was computationally corrected using synthetic template baselines, reads within Hamming distance 2 were collapsed, and singletons that could not be merged were discarded. Reads were aligned against IMGT to assign V, D and J genes, CDR3 length and insertions or deletions at six rearrangement sites. Within each subset, clonotype counts were normalized to sorted cell number, and only after that were true diversity and Gini coefficients computed with the tcR R package. The overlap coefficient, calculated on TCRB nucleotide sequences, was used to measure repertoire sharing. Out-of-frame TCRB sequences from naive cells were analyzed as a proxy for the pre-selection repertoire. TCRdb's version of the immuneACCESS table is confined to in-frame rearrangements and falls short of the full clone set. An unresolved V gene accounts for under half of the shortfall where checked; the remainder is of unknown origin. V and J calls and clone size are copied from that table; D and trimming were computed from the DNA. Recorded for this sample are roughly 240,000 clones; 55% to 70% of them occurred a single time. Around 0.057% of the sample lies in the top ten.

Concerning this clone: Its binding antigen is unknown. No quality values exist for individual bases; no much larger clone is one base distant.

V was cut back by 5 bases and J by 4 bases, leaving a gap of 8 bases between them. The germline V gene yields SGHTA for CDR1 and FQGNSA for CDR2. Counted from cysteine to phenylalanine, this CDR3 has 12 amino acids. The retained sequence is limited to the CDR3, 36 bases, with the frame set at the first base. Recombination connected TRBV7-2 to TRBJ1-2; the D gene identity is not certain. The sequence derives from a young man in good health. Sequencing used naive CD4+ T cells from blood. This specimen's cell subset or site label, per the study, means: true naive CD4+ T cells. The CDR3 here reads CASSNAPYGYTF. The nucleotide sequence is TGTGCCAGCAGCAACGCGCCCTATGGCTACACCTTC.